This T cell receptor (beta chain) was recorded in a study of cytomegalovirus exposure and HLA in healthy donors. Looking at the study overall: Roughly 180 million T cells yielded 90 million to 130 million unique TCR beta sequences in earlier analysis.

To note about this clone: Antigen: not known.

Trimming pared 10 bases from V and 1 base from J, leaving 17 bases between. Germline V gene sequence: CDR1 MDHEN, CDR2 SYDVKM. The CDR3 is 15 amino acids. Notes on the study in general: Testing in vitro showed three CMV-associated chains specific for CMV antigens.

The PCR made use of 60 Vbeta and 13 Jbeta primers. Method: immunoSEQ multiplex PCR; TCRdb's copy keeps in-frame clones and lacks some. The sample records under 170,000 clones, 75% to 85% being singletons. The sequenced sample consisted of PBMCs. This TCR derives from a man aged 50-60 years in good health and CMV-seropositive. The rearrangement uses TRBV28 and TRBJ1-3; a weak D match, TRBD1 (6 bases). CDR3 loop: CATHRGGASGNTIYF. CDR3 bases: TGTGCCACCCATCGTGGGGGGGCTTCTGGAAACACCATATATTTT. Looking up the rest from reference TRBV28 and TRBJ1-3 gives the full variable domain: DVKVTQSSRYLVKRTGEKVFLECVQDMDHENMFWYRQDPGLGLRLIYFSYDVKMKEKGDIPEGYSVSREKKERFSLILESASTNQTSMYLCATHRGGASGNTIYFGEGSWLTVV.